This entry lists 20 T cell receptor beta chains sequenced from one sample in a study of graft-versus-host responses after intestinal transplantation. Antigens of these TCRs are unknown. Assay: immunoSEQ multiplex PCR; the TCRdb copy retains only in-frame clones and omits some. The sample has 80,000 to 90,000 clones; roughly 90% are singletons. The starting material was unstimulated CD4+ T cells sorted from spleen or lymph node cells, obtained before intestinal transplant. All receptors derive from a human donor who received an intestinal transplant.

CDR3 nucleotides: TGTGCCAGCAGCCCCGGACGGGGTTTGCGTCCAGATACGCAGTATTTT. This sequence encodes CASSPGRGLRPDTQYF. This chain uses TRBV11-2 with TRBJ2-3; D might be TRBD2 (5 bases). In germline, CDR1 is SGHAT, CDR2 FQNNGV. The CDR3 consists of 16 residues. With 5 bases removed from V and 4 bases from J, the gap between germline ends came to 19 bases.

This chain connects TRBV19 to TRBJ1-1, with TRBD1 as a possible D gene (6 bases). Trimming left V 4 bases short and J 5 bases short, with 14 bases between. Germline V lookup: CDR1 LNHDA, CDR2 SQIVND (reference sequence). CDR3 size: 14 residues. CDR3 sequence: CASSKQGSYTEAFF. Written as DNA, the CDR3 is TGTGCCAGTAGTAAACAGGGAAGTTATACTGAAGCTTTCTTT.

The chain combines TRBV20-1 with TRBJ2-5, with unresolved D. Germline CDR1 DFQATT, CDR2 SNEGSKA (reference sequence). V shed 0 bases and J shed 8 bases, with 7 bases lying between them. The CDR3 runs to 11 residues. The CDR3 protein is CSARDPTTQYF. The DNA of the CDR3 is TGCAGTGCTAGAGATCCTACCACCCAGTACTTC.

This chain uses TRBV10-3 with TRBJ2-1, with TRBD2 identical over 9 bases. CDR1 and CDR2 from the germline V gene are ENHRY and SYGVKD. This CDR3 is built from 13 residues. V lost 11 bases to trimming and J lost 5 bases; unmatched junction nucleotides: 7. The DNA for the CDR3 is TGTGCCGCCACTAGCGGGTACAACAATGAGCAGTTCTTC. Amino acid sequence: CAATSGYNNEQFF.

The chain employs TRBV7-2 and TRBJ1-1; D call uncertain. Germline assignment: CDR1 SGHTA and CDR2 FQGNSA. The V gene lost 2 bases and the J gene lost 1 base, with 14 bases spanning the gap. There are 16 residues in the CDR3. The DNA for the CDR3 is TGTGCCAGCAGCTTATATTACGCGGTCGGGAACACTGAAGCTTTCTTT. Encoded protein: CASSLYYAVGNTEAFF.

As DNA, the CDR3 is TGCAGCCCGACCGGGACAGGGGGTCCAGGGAATTCACCCCTCCACTTT. This encodes CSPTGTGGPGNSPLHF. The chain uses TRBV29-1 and TRBJ1-6; 11 nucleotides align to TRBD1. Per germline, CDR1 SQVTM and CDR2 ANQGSEA. V lost 8 bases, J lost 7 bases, and 13 bases stayed unmatched. The CDR3 extends over 16 amino acids.

The chain uses TRBV10-3 and TRBJ2-7; 10 nucleotides match TRBD1. V was clipped by 8 bases and J by 4 bases; unmatched bases: 5. Per the germline V gene, CDR1 is ENHRY and CDR2 is SYGVKD. There are 13 residues in the CDR3. Here the CDR3 reads CAIEGQGTYEQYF. DNA for the CDR3: TGTGCCATCGAGGGACAGGGGACTTACGAGCAGTACTTC.

The chain carries TRBV21-1 and TRBJ1-4; TRBD1, the table's D call, lacks a check against the DNA. TRBV21-1 is a documented pseudogene. The CDR3 covers 15 residues. In nucleotides, the CDR3 is TGTGCCAGCAGCCCGCAGACAGGCGGTAATGAAAAACTGTTTTTT. Its protein product is CASSPQTGGNEKLFF.

The rearrangement joins TRBV7-9 to TRBJ1-1, with a tentative D call TRBD1 (5 bases). Germline loops: CDR1 SEHNR, CDR2 FQNEAQ (reference sequence). The length of the CDR3 is 14 residues. The V gene lost 5 bases and the J gene lost 1 base, with 11 bases spanning the gap. The DNA for the CDR3 is TGTGCCAGCAGCAAGGGACTCTCGAACACTGAAGCTTTCTTT. Translating gives CASSKGLSNTEAFF. Full variable domain (rest looked up from reference TRBV7-9 and TRBJ1-1): DTGVSQNPRHKITKRGQNVTFRCDPISEHNRLYWYRQTLGQGPEFLTYFQNEAQLEKSRLLSDRFSAERPKGSFSTLEIQRTEQGDSAMYLCASSKGLSNTEAFFGQGTRLTVV.

The V gene is TRBV7-9, the J gene TRBJ1-2; the D gene is possibly TRBD1 (5 bases). The germline V gene has CDR1 SEHNR and CDR2 FQNEAQ (reference sequence). The CDR3 totals 14 residues. Deletions cut 1 base from V and 7 bases from J, with 13 bases between. CDR3 nucleotides: TGTGCCAGCAGCTTAGAGGCAGGGTCGGGTGGCTACACCTTC. Translating gives CASSLEAGSGGYTF.

The chain combines TRBV6-1 with TRBJ1-2; 7 nucleotides agree with TRBD1. Germline values: CDR1 MNHNS, CDR2 SASEGT. The CDR3 loop spans 14 amino acids. The junction had 7 bases not matched to a gene; V was cut back by 5 bases and J by 4 bases. The CDR3 nucleotides read TGTGCCAGCAGTACGACAGGGTCTCTCTATGGCTACACCTTC. It specifies CASSTTGSLYGYTF.

The chain recombines TRBV27 with TRBJ1-2; maybe TRBD1 (5 bases). The germline CDR1 and CDR2 sequences are MNHEY and SMNVEV (reference sequence). V was cut by 10 bases and J by 2 bases, with 8 bases left in between. The CDR3 extends over 11 amino acids. The CDR3 region has the DNA TGTGCCACCCGACAGAACTATGGCTACACCTTC. This translates into CATRQNYGYTF.

The genes are TRBV7-9 and TRBJ2-7, with D tentatively TRBD2 (6 bases). The CDR3 has 15 amino acids. Per germline, CDR1 SEHNR and CDR2 FQNEAQ (reference sequence). V was clipped by 1 base and J by 1 base, with 11 bases between them. For the CDR3, the DNA is TGTGCCAGCAGCTTAGGCGGGCGGGATTCCTACGAGCAGTACTTC. Translated, it gives CASSLGGRDSYEQYF. The full variable domain, in which reference TRBV7-9 and TRBJ2-7 provide the parts outside the CDR3, is DTGVSQNPRHKITKRGQNVTFRCDPISEHNRLYWYRQTLGQGPEFLTYFQNEAQLEKSRLLSDRFSAERPKGSFSTLEIQRTEQGDSAMYLCASSLGGRDSYEQYFGPGTRLTVT.

The chain links TRBV5-1 to TRBJ1-1; D might be TRBD1 (5 bases). Germline loops: CDR1 SGHRS, CDR2 YFSETQ. CDR3 length: 15 residues. V was shortened by 0 bases and J by 3 bases, with 12 bases between the two germline ends. In DNA, the CDR3 is TGCGCCAGCAGCTTGGGTCAGGGCCAGGACACTGAAGCTTTCTTT. Translation: CASSLGQGQDTEAFF.

The genes are TRBV29-1 and TRBJ2-5; 8 nucleotides line up with TRBD1. Unmatched junction bases numbered 10, after V lost 3 bases and J lost 1 base. The CDR3 length is 16 residues. The germline V gene has CDR1 SQVTM and CDR2 ANQGSEA. CDR3 DNA: TGCAGCGTTGAGCAGCCGGGACAGGTGACCCAAGAGACCCAGTACTTC. This translates into CSVEQPGQVTQETQYF.

The V call is TRBV27, the J call TRBJ2-3; 13 bases are shared with TRBD2. CDR1 and CDR2 from the germline V gene are MNHEY and SMNVEV (reference sequence). The CDR3 runs to 18 residues. Unmatched junction bases numbered 12, after V lost 3 bases and J lost 6 bases. CDR3: CASSFKPTSGGAGDTQYF. DNA for the CDR3: TGTGCCAGCAGTTTCAAGCCAACTAGCGGGGGGGCCGGGGATACGCAGTATTTT.

This chain connects TRBV15 to TRBJ1-4; 7 nucleotides match TRBD1. The CDR3 has 15 residues. Germline-derived CDR1 and CDR2 are LNHNV and YYDKDF (reference sequence). V dropped 4 bases and J dropped 3; count of bases not matched to a gene: 5. The CDR3 region is CATSKTGTANEKLFF. The CDR3 DNA reads as TGTGCCACCAGCAAGACGGGGACAGCTAATGAAAAACTGTTTTTT.

The V and J genes are TRBV6-1 and TRBJ2-3, with 8 bases identical to TRBD2. This CDR3 contains 16 residues. Germline V CDR1 and CDR2: MNHNS, SASEGT. V shed 1 base and J 3 bases; nucleotides not matched to a gene: 6. In DNA, the CDR3 is TGTGCCAGCAGTGAAGATCGGGGGGGCAGAACAGATACGCAGTATTTT. Its translation is CASSEDRGGRTDTQYF.

CDR3 bases: TGTGCCAGCAGTTTCTTGGTCCCTCGGGGTAACTATGGCTACACCTTC. Protein product: CASSFLVPRGNYGYTF. The chain joins TRBV27 to TRBJ1-2; D not resolved. The CDR3 loop spans 16 amino acids. V was shortened by 3 bases and J by 1 base, with 15 bases between the two germline ends. The germline gives CDR1 MNHEY, CDR2 SMNVEV (reference sequence).

The chain links TRBV18 to TRBJ2-1, with TRBD2 matching 13 bases. Germline V gene data show CDR1 as KGHSH and CDR2 as LQKENI. V gave up 0 bases and J gave up 2 bases; unmatched junction bases: 4. The CDR3 has 18 residues. The CDR3 bases are TGTGCCAGCTCACCACCCAAACTAGCGGGGGGGACCTACAATGAGCAGTTCTTC. This codes for CASSPPKLAGGTYNEQFF.